The TCR beta chain under discussion was sequenced for a study of blood T cell repertoires in COVID-19. Whole-study context: COVID-19 samples, acute and convalescent, were from the United States, Italy and Spain. T cells, B-cell-depleted T cells, or PBMCs supplied cDNA or gDNA.

As processed by the authors: Estimation of nucleated cell counts relied on the amplification of reference gene primers. TCRdb's copy holds only in-frame clones and misses some; the assay was immunoSEQ multiplex PCR. The DNA gave D and trimming, while V, J and clone size come from that table. The profile shows under 85,000 clones, 84% of them singletons. This clone was seen just once. Germline V gene lookup returns CDR1 SGHRS and CDR2 YFSETQ. The V end lost 5 bases, the J end lost 5 bases, and 22 bases lay between the germline ends. This CDR3 comprises 16 residues. Sequencing was performed on peripheral blood. This chain links TRBV5-1 with TRBJ1-1, with D perhaps matching TRBD1 (6 bases). This sequence was found in a man in his fifties or sixties with acute or convalescent COVID-19. The CDR3 here is CASRGRGGGWVTEAFF. The CDR3 DNA reads TGCGCCAGCAGGGGCAGGGGAGGGGGATGGGTGACTGAAGCTTTCTTT.